These 10 T cell receptor beta chains were all obtained from the same sample, sequenced in a study of immune cell composition in non-small cell lung cancer. Normal lung was sampled as far from the tumour as possible, at least 3 cm. The assay was immunoSEQ multiplex PCR, and TCRdb's table has in-frame clones only and misses some. The data show about 380 clones, about four fifths seen once. The sample comprised non-adjacent lung tissue. These receptor sequences come from a human donor with non-small cell lung cancer.

CDR3 nucleotide sequence: TGTGCCAGCAGTTACCTCAGGGCTTGGACCGGGGAGCTGTTTTTT. Protein: CASSYLRAWTGELFF. J is TRBJ2-2 and V is TRBV6-6, with TRBD1 as a possible D gene (5 bases). Deletions cut 2 bases from V and 5 bases from J, with 12 bases between. Germline values: CDR1 MNHNY, CDR2 SVGAGI (reference sequence). CDR3 size: 15 residues.

This chain connects TRBV6-1 to TRBJ1-2, with 10 positions matching TRBD1. The ends lost 3 bases at V and 3 bases at J; junction bases unmatched: 4. The CDR3 runs 15 residues. The germline V gene has CDR1 MNHNS and CDR2 SASEGT. CDR3 residues: CASSEGDRGYYGYTF. CDR3 coding DNA: TGTGCCAGCAGTGAGGGGGACAGGGGCTACTATGGCTACACCTTC.

This clone appeared a few times. The chain carries TRBV30 and TRBJ2-7, with a tentative D call TRBD2 (5 bases). Trimming pared 5 bases from V and 7 bases from J, leaving 15 bases between. Germline V gives CDR1 GTSNPN, CDR2 SVGIG (reference sequence). The CDR3 has 12 residues. Written as DNA, the CDR3 is TGTGCCTGGGAGGGTGACTCGCGAGAGCAGTACTTC. Residues: CAWEGDSREQYF.

J is TRBJ1-1 and V is TRBV7-9, with D uncertain. CDR1 is SEHNR and CDR2 is FQNEAQ in the germline V gene (reference sequence). V shed 7 bases and J shed 7 bases, with 22 bases lying between them. The CDR3 loop spans 15 amino acids. The CDR3 protein is CASMREGRIPGEAFF. The CDR3 DNA reads as TGTGCCAGCATGCGAGAGGGCCGAATACCTGGTGAAGCTTTCTTT.

The rearrangement links TRBV4-2 to TRBJ2-7; 10 positions match TRBD1. Trimming cost V 4 bases and J 5 bases; bases outside gene matches: 5. CDR1 is LGHNA, CDR2 YNFKEQ, per germline. This CDR3 has 14 residues. The CDR3 DNA follows: TGTGCCAGCAGCCTGACAGGGGGCCGCGACGAGCAGTACTTC. Residues: CASSLTGGRDEQYF.

About this clone itself: Other DNA sequences in this specimen translate into the identical CDR3. The chain is built from TRBV29-1 and TRBJ2-3, with 10 bases that match TRBD2. V trimming: 7 bases; J trimming: 12 bases; junction bases outside the gene matches: 13. This CDR3 spans 13 amino acids. CDR1 and CDR2 (germline): SQVTM, ANQGSEA. CDR3 amino acids: CSATSGGALAQYF. CDR3 nucleotides: TGCAGCGCAACCAGCGGGGGGGCTCTTGCACAGTATTTT.

The V and J genes are TRBV28 and TRBJ2-1; D not certain. The V gene's germline CDR1 is MDHEN and CDR2 SYDVKM. Trimming cost V 2 bases and J 0 bases, with 8 bases left between them. The CDR3 has 15 amino acids. In nucleotides, the CDR3 is TGTGCCAGCAGTTTAGGGCAGAGCTCCTACAATGAGCAGTTCTTC. Its translation is CASSLGQSSYNEQFF.

This clone was recorded a few times. V usage is TRBV29-1 and J usage is TRBJ2-1; D is uncertain. CDR1 SQVTM and CDR2 ANQGSEA come from the germline V gene. This CDR3 has 12 residues. The V end lost 4 bases, the J end lost 2 bases, and 6 bases lay between the germline ends. The CDR3 bases are TGCAGCGTTGTGAGGCCCTACAATGAGCAGTTCTTC. The encoded protein is CSVVRPYNEQFF.

The chain couples TRBV19 to TRBJ2-1, with a weak D call TRBD1 (5 bases). The V gene lost 5 bases and the J gene lost 0 bases, with 8 bases spanning the gap. This CDR3 region has 14 residues. Germline V gene lookup returns CDR1 LNHDA and CDR2 SQIVND (reference sequence). The CDR3 region has the DNA TGTGCCAGTAGTCCCGACAGCTCCTACAATGAGCAGTTCTTC. This sequence encodes CASSPDSSYNEQFF.

The chain uses TRBV11-2 and TRBJ2-3, with D possibly matching TRBD2 (5 bases). Germline loops: CDR1 SGHAT, CDR2 FQNNGV. This CDR3 spans 14 amino acids. V gave up 4 bases and J gave up 6 bases, with 14 bases separating them. The CDR3 reads CASSYPLKRDTQYF. CDR3 nucleotides: TGTGCCAGCAGCTACCCCTTAAAGCGGGATACGCAGTATTTT.